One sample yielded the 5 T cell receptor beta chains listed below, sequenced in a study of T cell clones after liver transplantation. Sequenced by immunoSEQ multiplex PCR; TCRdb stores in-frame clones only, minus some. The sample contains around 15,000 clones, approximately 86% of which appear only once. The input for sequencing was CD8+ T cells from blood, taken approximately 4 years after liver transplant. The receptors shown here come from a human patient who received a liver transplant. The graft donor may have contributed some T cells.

CDR3 residues: CASSDSPRMSTGELFF. In DNA, the CDR3 is TGTGCCAGCAGCGACTCCCCCCGTATGAGTACCGGGGAGCTGTTTTTT. The V call is TRBV5-6, the J call TRBJ2-2, with D uncertain. V was clipped by 4 bases and J by 5 bases, with 18 bases between them. Germline V gene sequence: CDR1 SGHDT, CDR2 YYEEEE. The CDR3 spans 16 residues.

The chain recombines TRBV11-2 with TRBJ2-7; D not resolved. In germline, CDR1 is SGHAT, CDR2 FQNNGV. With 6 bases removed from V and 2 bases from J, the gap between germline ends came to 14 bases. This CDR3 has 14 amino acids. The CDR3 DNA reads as TGTGCCAGCAGTAGCCAAGACTCCACCTACGAGCAGTACTTC. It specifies CASSSQDSTYEQYF.

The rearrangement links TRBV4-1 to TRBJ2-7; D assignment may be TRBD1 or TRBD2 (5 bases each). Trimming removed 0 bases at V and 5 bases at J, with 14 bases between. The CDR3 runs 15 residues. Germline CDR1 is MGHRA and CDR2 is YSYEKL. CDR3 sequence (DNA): TGCGCCAGCAGCCAAGATGGGGGAGTTGTGGACGAGCAGTACTTC. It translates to CASSQDGGVVDEQYF.

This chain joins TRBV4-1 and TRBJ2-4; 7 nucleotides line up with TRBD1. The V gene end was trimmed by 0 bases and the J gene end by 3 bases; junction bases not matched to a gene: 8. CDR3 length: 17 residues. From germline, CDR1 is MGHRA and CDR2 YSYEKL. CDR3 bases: TGCGCCAGCAGCCAAGATCGCTTAACAGGGGACAAAAACATTCAGTACTTC. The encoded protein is CASSQDRLTGDKNIQYF.

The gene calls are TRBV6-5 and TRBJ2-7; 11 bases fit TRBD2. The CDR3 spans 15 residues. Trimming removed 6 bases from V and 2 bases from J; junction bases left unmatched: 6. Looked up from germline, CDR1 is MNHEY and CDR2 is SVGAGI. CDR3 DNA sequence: TGTGCCAGCAGACAGGGACTAGCGGTTACCTACGAGCAGTACTTC. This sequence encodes CASRQGLAVTYEQYF.